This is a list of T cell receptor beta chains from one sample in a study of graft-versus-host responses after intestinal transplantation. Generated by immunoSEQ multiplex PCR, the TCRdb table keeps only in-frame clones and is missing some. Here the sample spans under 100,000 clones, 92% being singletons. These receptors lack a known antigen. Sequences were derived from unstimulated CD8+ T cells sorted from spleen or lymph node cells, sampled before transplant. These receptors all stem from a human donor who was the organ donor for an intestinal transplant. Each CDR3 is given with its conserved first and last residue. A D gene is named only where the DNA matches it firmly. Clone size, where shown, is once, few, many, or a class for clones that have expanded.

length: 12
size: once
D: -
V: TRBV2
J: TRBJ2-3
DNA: TGTGCCAGCAGTGAATCTGTAAATACGCAGTATTTT
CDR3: CASSESVNTQYF

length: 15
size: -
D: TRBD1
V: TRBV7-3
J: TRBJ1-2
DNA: TGTGCCAGCAGCCCCGGACAGGGGGTTAACTATGGCTACACCTTC
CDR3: CASSPGQGVNYGYTF

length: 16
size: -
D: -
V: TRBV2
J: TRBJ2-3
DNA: TGTGCCAGCAATCGACCACAGGGGACTGGCACAGATACGCAGTATTTT
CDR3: CASNRPQGTGTDTQYF

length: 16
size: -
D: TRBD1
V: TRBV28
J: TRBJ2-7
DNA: TGTGCCAGCGGGGTTGACTCGAGACAGGGCTCCTACGAGCAGTACTTC
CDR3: CASGVDSRQGSYEQYF

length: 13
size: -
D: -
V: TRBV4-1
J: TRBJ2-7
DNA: TGCGCCAGCAGCCAAGATCCCACTTACGAGCAGTACTTC
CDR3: CASSQDPTYEQYF

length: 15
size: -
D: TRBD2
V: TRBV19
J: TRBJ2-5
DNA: TGTGCCAGTAGTATAGTGGGAGGGGTACAAGAGACCCAGTACTTC
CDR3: CASSIVGGVQETQYF

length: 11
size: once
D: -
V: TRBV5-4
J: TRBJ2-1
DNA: TGTGCCAGCAGCTTGTACACAGAGCAGTTCTTC
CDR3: CASSLYTEQFF

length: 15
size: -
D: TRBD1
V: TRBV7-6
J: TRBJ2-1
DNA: TGTGCCAGCAGCTTGGGTAGGACAGGCAAAAAAGAGCAGTTCTTC
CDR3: CASSLGRTGKKEQFF

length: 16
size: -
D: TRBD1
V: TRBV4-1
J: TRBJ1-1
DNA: TGCGCCAGCAGCCAGCCCGAGACAGGGCTTGGGACTGAAGCTTTCTTT
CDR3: CASSQPETGLGTEAFF

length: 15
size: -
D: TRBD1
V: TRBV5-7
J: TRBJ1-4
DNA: TGTGCCAGCAGCCTACCGGGACAGGGTGATGAAAAACTGTTTTTT
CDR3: CASSLPGQGDEKLFF

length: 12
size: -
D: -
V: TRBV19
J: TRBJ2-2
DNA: TGTGCCAGCGCCGCAGACACCGGGGAGCTGTTTTTT
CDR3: CASAADTGELFF

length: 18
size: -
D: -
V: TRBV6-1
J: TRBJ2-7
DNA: TGTGCCAGCAGTGAAGAAATATGGAGGGTAGAGGCCCTCTACGAGCAGTACTTC
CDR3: CASSEEIWRVEALYEQYF

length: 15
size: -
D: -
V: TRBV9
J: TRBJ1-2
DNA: TGTGCCAGCAGCGTAGCCGGTCAGGGAGGCTATGGCTACACCTTC
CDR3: CASSVAGQGGYGYTF

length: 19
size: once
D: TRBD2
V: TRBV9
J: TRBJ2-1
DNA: TGTGCCAGCAGCGTGCGGCTAGCGGGGGGCTCGAGCTCCTACAATGAGCAGTTCTTC
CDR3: CASSVRLAGGSSSYNEQFF

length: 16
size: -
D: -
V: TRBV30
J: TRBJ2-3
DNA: TGTGCCTGGAGTGTACTCGGACTCACCTCTACAGATACGCAGTATTTT
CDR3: CAWSVLGLTSTDTQYF

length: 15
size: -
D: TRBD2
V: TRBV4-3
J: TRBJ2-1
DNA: TGCGCCAGCAGCCAAGATCGTCTAGCGGGGGGGCTGAGGATCTTC
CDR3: CASSQDRLAGGLRIF

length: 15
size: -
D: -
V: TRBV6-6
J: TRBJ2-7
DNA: TGTGCCAGCAGTTACGGGCGGGTATGGTTGTCGGAGCAGTACTTC
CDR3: CASSYGRVWLSEQYF

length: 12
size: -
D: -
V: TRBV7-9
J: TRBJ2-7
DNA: TGTGCCAGCAGCGGCAGGGCTGACGAGCAGTACTTC
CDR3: CASSGRADEQYF

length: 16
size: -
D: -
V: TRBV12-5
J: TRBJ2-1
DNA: TGTGCTAGTGGTTCCCCAATGGGAGCCTCCTACAATGAGCAGTTCTTC
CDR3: CASGSPMGASYNEQFF

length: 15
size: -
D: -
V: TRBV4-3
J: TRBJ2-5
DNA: TGCGCCAGCAGCCAGGAATGGAGGGTTCAAGAGACCCAGTACTTC
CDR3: CASSQEWRVQETQYF

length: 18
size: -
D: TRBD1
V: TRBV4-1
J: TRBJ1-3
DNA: TGCGCCAGCAGCCAAGTGATACCGGGACAGGGACCTGGAAACACCATATATTTT
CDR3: CASSQVIPGQGPGNTIYF

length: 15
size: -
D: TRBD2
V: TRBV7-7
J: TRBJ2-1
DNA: TGTGCCAGCAGCTCCGGGACTAGCGGCTACAATGAGCAGTTCTTC
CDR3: CASSSGTSGYNEQFF

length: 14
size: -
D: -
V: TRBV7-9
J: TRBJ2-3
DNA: TGTGCCACCCCGGACTTTAAGTTCGAAGATACGCAGTATTTT
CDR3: CATPDFKFEDTQYF

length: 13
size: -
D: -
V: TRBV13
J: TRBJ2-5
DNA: TGTGCCAGCAGCTTGGGCCTCCAAGAGACCCAGTACTTC
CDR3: CASSLGLQETQYF

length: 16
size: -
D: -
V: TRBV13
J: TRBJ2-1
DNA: TGTGCCAGCAGCTTTAGAGGCAGGGGAAATTGGAATGAGCAGTTCTTC
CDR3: CASSFRGRGNWNEQFF

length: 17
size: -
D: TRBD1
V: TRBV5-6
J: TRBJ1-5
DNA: TGTGCCAGCAGCTTGGCCCCGGGACAGGGGAGCAATCAGCCCCAGCATTTT
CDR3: CASSLAPGQGSNQPQHF

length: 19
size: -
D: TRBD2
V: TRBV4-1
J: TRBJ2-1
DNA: TGCGCCAGCAGCCAAGGCCCAGCGGGGGGGCATAGCTCCTACAATGAGCAGTTCTTC
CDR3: CASSQGPAGGHSSYNEQFF

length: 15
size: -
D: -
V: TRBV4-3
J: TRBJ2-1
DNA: TGCGCCAGCAGCCGCCTAGGTAGGTTGGCGGATGAGCAGTTCTTC
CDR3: CASSRLGRLADEQFF

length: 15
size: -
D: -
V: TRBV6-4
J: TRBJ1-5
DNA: TGTGCCAGCAGCCCCCGGCCAGGGAACAATCAGCCCCAGCATTTT
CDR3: CASSPRPGNNQPQHF

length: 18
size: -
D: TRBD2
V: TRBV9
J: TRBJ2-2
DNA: TGTGCCAGCAGCGTATCACTAGCGGGGGGGACGAACACCGGGGAGCTGTTTTTT
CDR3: CASSVSLAGGTNTGELFF

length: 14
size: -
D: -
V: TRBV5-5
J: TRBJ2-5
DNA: TGTGCCAGCAGCTTCATTGGGACATTCGAGACCCAGTACTTC
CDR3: CASSFIGTFETQYF

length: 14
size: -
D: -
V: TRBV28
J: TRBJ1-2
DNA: TGTGCCAGCAGTTTTAGGGGGACCCTCTATGGCTACACCTTC
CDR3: CASSFRGTLYGYTF

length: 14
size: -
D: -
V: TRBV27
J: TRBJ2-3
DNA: TGTGCCAGCAGCGAACTACCTCGCACAGATACGCAGTATTTT
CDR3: CASSELPRTDTQYF

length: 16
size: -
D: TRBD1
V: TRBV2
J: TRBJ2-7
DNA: TGTGCCACCCAGGGACAGGCCTATGCATTCACCTACGAGCAGTACTTC
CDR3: CATQGQAYAFTYEQYF

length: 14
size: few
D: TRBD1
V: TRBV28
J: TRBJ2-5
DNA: TGTGCCAGCAGTTTAAACAGGGGGAGGGAGACCCAGTACTTC
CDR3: CASSLNRGRETQYF

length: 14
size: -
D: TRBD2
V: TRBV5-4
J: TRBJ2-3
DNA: TGTGCCAGCAGCGGGACTAGCAAAGCAGATACGCAGTATTTT
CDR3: CASSGTSKADTQYF

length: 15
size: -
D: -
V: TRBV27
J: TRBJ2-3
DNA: TGTGCCAGCAGTTTAGTGAGGGTCCGCACAGATACGCAGTATTTT
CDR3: CASSLVRVRTDTQYF

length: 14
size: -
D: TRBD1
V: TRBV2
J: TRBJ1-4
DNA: TGTGCCAGCAGTGGGACAGGGGGGCGAGTAAAACTGTTTTTT
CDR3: CASSGTGGRVKLFF

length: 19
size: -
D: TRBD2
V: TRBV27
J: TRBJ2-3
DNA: TGTGCCAGCAGTTTTCTTGGGGGACTAGCGGGGGACCGCACAGATACGCAGTATTTT
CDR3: CASSFLGGLAGDRTDTQYF

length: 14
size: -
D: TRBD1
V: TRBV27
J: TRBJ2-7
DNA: TGTGCCAGCAGTTTAAGGGGGCGCGTCGACGAGCAGTACTTC
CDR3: CASSLRGRVDEQYF

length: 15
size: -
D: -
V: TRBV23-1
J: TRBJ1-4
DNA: TGCGCCAGCAGTCAATCAAGGGCGCGGAGGGAAAAACTGTTTTTT
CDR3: CASSQSRARREKLFF

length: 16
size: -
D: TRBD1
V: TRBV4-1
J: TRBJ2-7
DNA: TGCGCCAGCAGCCAAGATTGGCCAGGGGGATCCTACGAGCAGTACTTC
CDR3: CASSQDWPGGSYEQYF

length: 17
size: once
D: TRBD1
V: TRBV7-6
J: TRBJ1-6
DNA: TGTGCCAGCAGCTTAGGACCCGGACAGGGAGGGTATTCACCCCTCCACTTT
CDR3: CASSLGPGQGGYSPLHF

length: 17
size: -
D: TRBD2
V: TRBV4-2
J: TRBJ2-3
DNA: TGTGCCAGCAGCCAAGGGACTAGCGGGCCTGGGGGCGATACGCAGTATTTT
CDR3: CASSQGTSGPGGDTQYF

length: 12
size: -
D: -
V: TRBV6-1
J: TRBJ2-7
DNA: TGTGCCAGCAGCCACAGGTATTACGAGCAGTACTTC
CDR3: CASSHRYYEQYF

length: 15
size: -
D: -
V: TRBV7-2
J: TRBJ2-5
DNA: TGCGCCAGCAGCCAAGATCGAGGTTTTCAAGAGACCCAGTACTTC
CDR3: CASSQDRGFQETQYF

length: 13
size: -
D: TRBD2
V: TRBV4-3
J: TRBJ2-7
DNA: TGCGCCAGCAGCCATCCGGGGGGTTACGAGCAGTACTTC
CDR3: CASSHPGGYEQYF

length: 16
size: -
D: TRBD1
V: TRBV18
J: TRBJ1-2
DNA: TGTGCCAGCTCACCACCGGTGGGACAGCCCAACTATGGCTACACCTTC
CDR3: CASSPPVGQPNYGYTF

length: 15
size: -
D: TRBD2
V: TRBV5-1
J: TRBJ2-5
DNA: TGCGCCAGCAGCGAGGGACTAGCGACACAAGAGACCCAGTACTTC
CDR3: CASSEGLATQETQYF

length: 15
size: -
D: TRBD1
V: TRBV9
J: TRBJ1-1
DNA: TGTGCCAGCAGCGCTATGGACAGGGGGACGACTGAAGCTTTCTTT
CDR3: CASSAMDRGTTEAFF

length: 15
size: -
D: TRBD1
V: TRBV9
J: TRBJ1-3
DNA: TGTGCCAGCAGCGTATACGGACAGGCGGGAAACACCATATATTTT
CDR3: CASSVYGQAGNTIYF

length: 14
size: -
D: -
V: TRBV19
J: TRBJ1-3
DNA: TGTGCCAGTAGTTGGGGCAACTCTGGAAACACCATATATTTT
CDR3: CASSWGNSGNTIYF

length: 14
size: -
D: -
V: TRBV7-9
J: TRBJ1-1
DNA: TGTGCCAGCAGCTTACACAGGCCGAACACTGAAGCTTTCTTT
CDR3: CASSLHRPNTEAFF

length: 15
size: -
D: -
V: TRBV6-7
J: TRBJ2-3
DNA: TGTGCCAGAACTCATTCGATAACCCCCCCAGATACGCAGTATTTT
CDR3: CARTHSITPPDTQYF

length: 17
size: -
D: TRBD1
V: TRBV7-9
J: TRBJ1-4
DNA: TGTGCCAGCAGCTCATCGGGACAGGGTACAACTAATGAAAAACTGTTTTTT
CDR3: CASSSSGQGTTNEKLFF